This TCR beta chain was retrieved from a study of T cells in Graves' hyperthyroidism and ophthalmopathy. Study summary: Blood was drawn when the patient was first diagnosed and still untreated. Whole-study findings and limits: Ophthalmopathy, as predicted by the model, came a median 6.5 months after the prediction.

Trimming took 3 bases from V and 5 from J; bases not matched to a gene: 3. Germline CDR1 DFQATT, CDR2 SNEGSKA (reference sequence). This CDR3 spans 12 amino acids. The source material, RNA transcripts, was used to amplify TCR beta CDR3 regions. First-round RT-PCR targeting the TCR CDR3 was performed with the HTBI primer set. MiXCR was run by TCRdb on the multiplex PCR reads, yielding one entry per CDR3 protein. The table has 270,000 or so distinct CDR3 sequences, approximately 26% seen once; the top ten hold roughly 24%. The table lists this clonotype with a few counts. Its antigen is not identified. Isolation of PBMCs was performed on around 9.4 ml fresh peripheral blood.

V gene TRBV20-1 combines with J gene TRBJ2-5; 7 bases match TRBD2. This clonotype was obtained from a man aged 40-55 years with Graves' hyperthyroidism that later progressed to Graves' ophthalmopathy. Sequenced material: blood. The CDR3: CSASAGGETQYF. The CDR3 bases are TGCAGTGCTAGCGCCGGGGGGGAGACCCAGTACTTC.